The clone carrying this TCR beta chain was counted many times. The target antigen is unknown. Every diagnosis used clinical symptoms, serum thyroxine and TRAb, thyroid ultrasound and orbital computed tomography. The data stem from a study of T cells in Graves' hyperthyroidism and ophthalmopathy. Overall study context: Peripheral blood draws took place at initial diagnosis, ahead of any treatment.

TCR beta CDR3 regions were amplified from RNA transcripts. Researchers ran a first-round RT-PCR on the TCR CDR3 using the HTBI primer set. TCRdb analysed the multiplex PCR reads with MiXCR anew, one entry per CDR3 protein. The sample contains under 650,000 distinct CDR3 sequences, 15% to 20% of which appear only once. This CDR3 spans 14 amino acids. V lost 2 bases to trimming and J lost 0 bases, with 6 bases between them. General observations from the study: Most thyroid clonotypes expanded above 0.001 were also detected in blood.

This chain uses TRBV12-3 or TRBV12-4 with TRBJ2-3; no firm D call. The receptor was isolated from a woman aged 25 to 39 with Graves' hyperthyroidism. The sequenced material came from blood. This CDR3 reads CASSLPPSTDTQYF. The CDR3 DNA reads as TGTGCCAGCAGTTTACCCCCTAGCACAGATACGCAGTATTTT.